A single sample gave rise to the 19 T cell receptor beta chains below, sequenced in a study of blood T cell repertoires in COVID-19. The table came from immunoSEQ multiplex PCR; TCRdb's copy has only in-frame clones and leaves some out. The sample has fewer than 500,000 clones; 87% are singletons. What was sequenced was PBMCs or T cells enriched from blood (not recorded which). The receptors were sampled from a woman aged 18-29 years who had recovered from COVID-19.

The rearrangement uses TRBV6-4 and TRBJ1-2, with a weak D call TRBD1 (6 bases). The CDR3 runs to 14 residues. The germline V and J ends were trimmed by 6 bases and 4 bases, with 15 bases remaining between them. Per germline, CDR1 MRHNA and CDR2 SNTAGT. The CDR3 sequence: CASRQGRGLYGYTF. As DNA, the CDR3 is TGTGCCAGCAGACAGGGCCGCGGTCTCTATGGCTACACCTTC.

The CDR3 loop is CAWNPGGGFYEQYF. The CDR3 DNA is TGTGCCTGGAATCCAGGGGGCGGATTTTACGAGCAGTACTTC. The genes are TRBV30 and TRBJ2-7; TRBD1 aligns across 8 bases. Germline CDR1 reads GTSNPN; CDR2 reads SVGIG (reference sequence). V trimming: 4 bases; J trimming: 4 bases; junction bases outside the gene matches: 9. The CDR3 covers 14 residues.

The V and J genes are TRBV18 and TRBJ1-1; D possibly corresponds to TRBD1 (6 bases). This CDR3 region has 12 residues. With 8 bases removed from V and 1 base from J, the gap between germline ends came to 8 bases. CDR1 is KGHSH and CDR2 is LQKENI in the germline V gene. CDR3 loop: CASGGANTEAFF. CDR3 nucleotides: TGTGCCAGCGGGGGCGCGAACACTGAAGCTTTCTTT. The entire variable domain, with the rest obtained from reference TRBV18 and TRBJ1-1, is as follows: NAGVMQNPRHLVRRRGQEARLRCSPMKGHSHVYWYRQLPEEGLKFMVYLQKENIIDESGMPKERFSAEFPKEGPSILRIQQVVRGDSAAYFCASGGANTEAFFGQGTRLTVV.

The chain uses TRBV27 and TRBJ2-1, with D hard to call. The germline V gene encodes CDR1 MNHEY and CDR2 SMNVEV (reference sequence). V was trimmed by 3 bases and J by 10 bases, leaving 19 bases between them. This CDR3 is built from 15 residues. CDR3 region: CASSFNPPLTHEQFF. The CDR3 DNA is TGTGCCAGCAGTTTTAACCCCCCCCTAACCCACGAGCAGTTCTTC.

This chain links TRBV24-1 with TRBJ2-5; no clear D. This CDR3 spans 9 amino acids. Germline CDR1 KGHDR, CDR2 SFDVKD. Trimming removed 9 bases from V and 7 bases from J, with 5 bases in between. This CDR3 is CATPRTQYF. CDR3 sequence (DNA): TGTGCCACCCCTCGGACCCAGTACTTC.

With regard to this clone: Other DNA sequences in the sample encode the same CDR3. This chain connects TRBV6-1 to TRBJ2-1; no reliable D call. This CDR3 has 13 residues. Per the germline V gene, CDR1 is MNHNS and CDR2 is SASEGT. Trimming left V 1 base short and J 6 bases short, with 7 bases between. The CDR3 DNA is TGTGCCAGCAGTGAAGTAAGAGGCAATGAGCAGTTCTTC. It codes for CASSEVRGNEQFF.

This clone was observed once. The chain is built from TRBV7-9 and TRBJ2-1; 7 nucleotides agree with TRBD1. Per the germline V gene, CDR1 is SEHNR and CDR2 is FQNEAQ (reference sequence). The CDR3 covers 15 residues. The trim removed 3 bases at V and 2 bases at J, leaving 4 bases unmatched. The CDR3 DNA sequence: TGTGCCAGCAGCTTTGACAGGGCTACCTACAATGAGCAGTTCTTC. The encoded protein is CASSFDRATYNEQFF.

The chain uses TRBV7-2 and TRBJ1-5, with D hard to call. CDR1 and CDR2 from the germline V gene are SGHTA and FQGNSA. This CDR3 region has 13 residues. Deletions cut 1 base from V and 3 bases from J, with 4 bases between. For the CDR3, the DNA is TGTGCCAGCAGCTTAGGGCCCAATCAGCCCCAGCATTTT. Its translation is CASSLGPNQPQHF.

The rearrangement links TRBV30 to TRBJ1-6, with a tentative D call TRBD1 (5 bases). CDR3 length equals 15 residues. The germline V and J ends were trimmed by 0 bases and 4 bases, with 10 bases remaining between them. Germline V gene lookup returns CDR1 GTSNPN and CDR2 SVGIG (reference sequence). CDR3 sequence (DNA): TGTGCCTGGAGTGTAAGGGGACTATATAATTCACCCCTCCACTTT. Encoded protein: CAWSVRGLYNSPLHF.

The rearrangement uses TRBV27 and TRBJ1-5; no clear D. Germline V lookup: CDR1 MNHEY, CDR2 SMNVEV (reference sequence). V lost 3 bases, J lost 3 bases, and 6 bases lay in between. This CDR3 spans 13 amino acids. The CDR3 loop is CASSFRSNQPQHF. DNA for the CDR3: TGTGCCAGCAGTTTCCGGTCCAATCAGCCCCAGCATTTT.

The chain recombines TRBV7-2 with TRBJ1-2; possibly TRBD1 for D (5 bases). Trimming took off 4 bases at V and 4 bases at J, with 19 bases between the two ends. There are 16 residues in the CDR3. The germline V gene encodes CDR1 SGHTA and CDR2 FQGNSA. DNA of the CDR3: TGTGCCAGCAGCTCCACACCAGGGAGGAGAGTCTATGGCTACACCTTC. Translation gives CASSSTPGRRVYGYTF.

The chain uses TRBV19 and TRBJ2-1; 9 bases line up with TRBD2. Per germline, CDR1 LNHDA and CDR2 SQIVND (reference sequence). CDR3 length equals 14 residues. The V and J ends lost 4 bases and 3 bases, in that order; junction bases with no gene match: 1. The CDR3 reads CASSKRGVYNEQFF. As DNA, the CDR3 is TGTGCCAGTAGTAAGCGGGGGGTCTACAATGAGCAGTTCTTC.

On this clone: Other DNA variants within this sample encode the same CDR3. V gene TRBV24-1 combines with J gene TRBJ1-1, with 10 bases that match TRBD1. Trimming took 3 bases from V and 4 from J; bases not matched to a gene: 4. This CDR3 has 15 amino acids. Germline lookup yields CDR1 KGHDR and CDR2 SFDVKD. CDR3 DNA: TGTGCCACCAGTGATCCTCGGACAGGGGGCACTGAAGCTTTCTTT. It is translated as CATSDPRTGGTEAFF.

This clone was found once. The CDR3 is CAWTGDKTFAGNTIYF. The CDR3 nucleotides read TGTGCCTGGACGGGGGATAAGACTTTTGCTGGAAACACCATATATTTT. This chain uses TRBV30 with TRBJ1-3, with a possible D match to TRBD1 (5 bases). The CDR3 consists of 16 residues. Trimming removed 4 bases at V and 2 bases at J, with 18 bases between. Germline CDR1 is GTSNPN and CDR2 is SVGIG (reference sequence).

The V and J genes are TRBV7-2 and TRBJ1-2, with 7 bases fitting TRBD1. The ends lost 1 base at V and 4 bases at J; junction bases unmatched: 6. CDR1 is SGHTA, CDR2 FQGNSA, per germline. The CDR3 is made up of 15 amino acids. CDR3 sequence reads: CASSLEGTVPYGYTF. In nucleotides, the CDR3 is TGTGCCAGCAGCTTAGAAGGGACAGTCCCCTATGGCTACACCTTC.

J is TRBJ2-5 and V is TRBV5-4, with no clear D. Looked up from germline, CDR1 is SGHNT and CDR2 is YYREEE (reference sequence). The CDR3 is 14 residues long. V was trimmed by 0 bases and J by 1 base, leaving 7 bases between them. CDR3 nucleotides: TGTGCCAGCAGCTTGGATCCACTCCAAGAGACCCAGTACTTC. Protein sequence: CASSLDPLQETQYF. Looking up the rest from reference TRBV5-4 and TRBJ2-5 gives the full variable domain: ETGVTQSPTHLIKTRGQQVTLRCSSQSGHNTVSWYQQALGQGPQFIFQYYREEENGRGNFPPRFSGLQFPNYSSELNVNALELDDSALYLCASSLDPLQETQYFGPGTRLLVL.

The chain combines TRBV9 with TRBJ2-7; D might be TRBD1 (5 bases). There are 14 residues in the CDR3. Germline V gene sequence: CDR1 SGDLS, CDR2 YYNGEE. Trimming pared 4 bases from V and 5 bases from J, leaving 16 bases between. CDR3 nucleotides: TGTGCCAGCAGCCCCCCAGGGTCCCCCAACGAGCAGTACTTC. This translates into CASSPPGSPNEQYF.

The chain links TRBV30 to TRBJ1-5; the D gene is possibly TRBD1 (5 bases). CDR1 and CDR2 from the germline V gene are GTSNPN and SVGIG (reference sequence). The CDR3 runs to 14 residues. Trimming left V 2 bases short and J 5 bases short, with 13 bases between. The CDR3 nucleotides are TGTGCCTGGAGTACGGGGGTTCAAGATCAGCCCCAGCATTTT. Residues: CAWSTGVQDQPQHF. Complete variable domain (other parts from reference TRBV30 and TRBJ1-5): SQTIHQWPATLVQPVGSPLSLECTVEGTSNPNLYWYRQAAGRGLQLLFYSVGIGQISSEVPQNLSASRPQDRQFILSSKKLLLSDSGFYLCAWSTGVQDQPQHFGDGTRLSIL.

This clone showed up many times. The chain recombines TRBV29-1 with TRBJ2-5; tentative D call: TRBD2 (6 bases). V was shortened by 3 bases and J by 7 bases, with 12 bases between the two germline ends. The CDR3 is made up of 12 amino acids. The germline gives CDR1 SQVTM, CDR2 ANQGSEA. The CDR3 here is CSVDVGRGTQYF. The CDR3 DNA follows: TGCAGCGTTGATGTGGGGCGGGGGACCCAGTACTTC.